One and the same sample provided the 16 T cell receptor beta chains below, sequenced in a study of brain T cells in children with intractable seizures. TCRdb's table, derived via immunoSEQ multiplex PCR, lists solely in-frame clones and lacks some. The sample consists of tens of thousands of clones, around 93% of them appearing once. The starting material was peripheral blood, obtained at surgery. The receptors shown here come from a boy less than two years old with tuberous sclerosis and intractable seizures.

The genes are TRBV7-8 and TRBJ1-5; TRBD1 might be the D (5 bases). V lost 2 bases and J lost 1, with 12 bases in between. CDR3 length: 16 amino acids. CDR1 is SGHVS and CDR2 is FQNEAQ in the germline V gene. DNA of the CDR3: TGTGCCAGCAGCTTATTAGGGGACGGGAGCAATCAGCCCCAGCATTTT. Its translation is CASSLLGDGSNQPQHF.

The V call is TRBV4-1, the J call TRBJ2-3, with 11 bases aligning to TRBD1. Looked up from germline, CDR1 is MGHRA and CDR2 is YSYEKL. This CDR3 is built from 16 residues. Trimming took 0 bases from V and 4 from J; bases not matched to a gene: 3. The CDR3 DNA follows: TGCGCCAGCAGCCAAGATTGGGGACAGGGGGCAGATACGCAGTATTTT. Amino acids: CASSQDWGQGADTQYF.

This clone showed up just once. This chain uses TRBV18 with TRBJ2-1; weak D call: TRBD2 (5 bases). Germline CDR1 KGHSH, CDR2 LQKENI. V lost 8 bases, J lost 2 bases, and 16 bases lay in between. This CDR3 spans 15 amino acids. This CDR3 is CASTILEGTYNEQFF. CDR3 DNA: TGTGCCAGCACAATTCTCGAGGGCACCTACAATGAGCAGTTCTTC.

The V and J genes are TRBV6-2 or TRBV6-3 and TRBJ1-2, with 7 bases fitting TRBD1. V dropped 5 bases and J dropped 0; count of bases not matched to a gene: 0. CDR1 is MNHEY and CDR2 is SVGEGT in the germline V gene. This CDR3 comprises 13 residues. As DNA, the CDR3 is TGTGCCAGCAGTGGGACAGCTAACTATGGCTACACCTTC. Its translation: CASSGTANYGYTF.

This clone was counted a single time. Other DNA sequences in this sample translate to the same CDR3. The CDR3 bases are TGTGCCAGCAGCTTCGGGGCCGAAGCTTTCTTT. Residues: CASSFGAEAFF. J is TRBJ1-1 and V is TRBV7-9; possible D gene TRBD1, 5 bases. Per germline, CDR1 SEHNR and CDR2 FQNEAQ (reference sequence). Trimming took off 3 bases at V and 8 bases at J, with 7 bases between the two ends. The CDR3 is 11 residues long.

The chain carries TRBV25-1 and TRBJ1-6, with TRBD1 matching over 9 bases. The germline V gene encodes CDR1 MGHDK and CDR2 SYGVNS. There are 15 residues in the CDR3. After removal of 4 bases from V and 5 bases from J, the junction contained 3 bases not matched to a gene. The CDR3 here is CASSAWDRDNSPLHF. The CDR3 coding sequence is TGTGCCAGCAGTGCCTGGGACAGGGATAATTCACCCCTCCACTTT.

The chain has TRBV5-1 and TRBJ2-5; 11 nucleotides align to TRBD2. The germline V gene has CDR1 SGHRS and CDR2 YFSETQ. After removal of 4 bases from V and 5 bases from J, the junction contained 10 bases not matched to a gene. The CDR3 covers 16 residues. CDR3 nucleotide sequence: TGCGCCAGCAGCCCCCTAGCGGGGGGCCGGATTGAGACCCAGTACTTC. The encoded protein is CASSPLAGGRIETQYF.

V gene TRBV18 combines with J gene TRBJ1-1; unclear D gene. The V and J ends lost 3 bases and 0 bases respectively, with 14 bases between them. Germline V gene sequence: CDR1 KGHSH, CDR2 LQKENI. CDR3 size: 16 residues. The CDR3 loop is CASSPNQSGMNTEAFF. The CDR3 bases are TGTGCCAGCTCACCTAATCAGTCGGGGATGAACACTGAAGCTTTCTTT.

This chain connects TRBV3-1 (or the pseudogene TRBV3-2) to TRBJ1-6; 7 bases map to TRBD1. V lost 2 bases, J lost 4 bases, and 8 bases stayed unmatched. The CDR3 contains 17 residues. Germline lookup yields CDR1 LGHDT and CDR2 YNNKEL (reference sequence). The CDR3 region has the DNA TGTGCCAGCAGCCAACAGGGGGGACTATCTTATAATTCACCCCTCCACTTT. Its translation: CASSQQGGLSYNSPLHF.

The CDR3 sequence is CASSKGEPYGYTF. The CDR3 bases are TGTGCCAGTAGTAAGGGGGAGCCCTATGGCTACACCTTC. The chain carries TRBV19 and TRBJ1-2; D possibly corresponds to TRBD1 (6 bases). CDR1 is LNHDA, CDR2 SQIVND, per germline (reference sequence). Trimming took off 4 bases at V and 4 bases at J, with 10 bases between the two ends. The CDR3 spans 13 residues.

V usage is TRBV28 and J usage is TRBJ2-7; D possibly corresponds to TRBD1 (5 bases). Deletions cut 3 bases from V and 1 base from J, with 10 bases between. The CDR3 is 14 amino acids. CDR1 and CDR2 from the germline V gene are MDHEN and SYDVKM. In DNA, the CDR3 is TGTGCCAGCAGTTTCCTCCCAGGGTCCTACGAGCAGTACTTC. It translates to CASSFLPGSYEQYF.

The CDR3 sequence: CASSFGGFYEQYF. CDR3 DNA: TGTGCCAGCAGTTTTGGAGGGTTCTACGAGCAGTACTTC. The V and J genes are TRBV12-3 or TRBV12-4 and TRBJ2-7, with a possible D match to TRBD2 (6 bases). Trimming stripped 3 bases from V and 3 bases from J, with 9 bases between. The CDR3 runs 13 residues.

J is TRBJ2-1 and V is TRBV9; 9 bases are shared with TRBD2. The germline V gene encodes CDR1 SGDLS and CDR2 YYNGEE. V trimming: 3 bases; J trimming: 0 bases; junction bases outside the gene matches: 1. This CDR3 spans 15 amino acids. CDR3 residues: CASSGSGSSYNEQFF. The CDR3 DNA reads as TGTGCCAGCAGCGGTAGCGGGAGCTCCTACAATGAGCAGTTCTTC.

This sequence joins TRBV2 and TRBJ2-1, with 7 bases that match TRBD2. Germline V CDR1 and CDR2: SNHLY, FYNNEI. The CDR3 runs to 18 residues. Germline trimming cut 10 bases from V and 2 bases from J; bases unmatched to any gene: 20. The CDR3, as DNA: TGTGCCAACTCGAACCGGGACTACAAAACTCCCACCTACAATGAGCAGTTCTTC. It encodes CANSNRDYKTPTYNEQFF.

The chain combines TRBV30 with TRBJ1-5, with a weak D call TRBD1 (6 bases). V dropped 4 bases and J dropped 7 bases, with 11 bases sitting between them. Germline V gene data show CDR1 as GTSNPN and CDR2 as SVGIG (reference sequence). CDR3 length: 12 amino acids. CDR3 nucleotide sequence: TGTGCCTGGACCACGGGGGGCCAGCCCCAGCATTTT. Amino acids: CAWTTGGQPQHF. The full variable domain, its missing parts supplied by reference TRBV30 and TRBJ1-5, is SQTIHQWPATLVQPVGSPLSLECTVEGTSNPNLYWYRQAAGRGLQLLFYSVGIGQISSEVPQNLSASRPQDRQFILSSKKLLLSDSGFYLCAWTTGGQPQHFGDGTRLSIL.

The chain combines TRBV20-1 with TRBJ2-3; 9 nucleotides line up with TRBD2. CDR3 length: 16 amino acids. Germline assignment: CDR1 DFQATT and CDR2 SNEGSKA (reference sequence). The V and J ends lost 3 bases and 4 bases, in that order; junction bases with no gene match: 11. The CDR3 region is CSASTPGTSQADTQYF. The CDR3 DNA sequence: TGCAGTGCTAGTACCCCCGGGACTAGCCAAGCAGATACGCAGTATTTT.